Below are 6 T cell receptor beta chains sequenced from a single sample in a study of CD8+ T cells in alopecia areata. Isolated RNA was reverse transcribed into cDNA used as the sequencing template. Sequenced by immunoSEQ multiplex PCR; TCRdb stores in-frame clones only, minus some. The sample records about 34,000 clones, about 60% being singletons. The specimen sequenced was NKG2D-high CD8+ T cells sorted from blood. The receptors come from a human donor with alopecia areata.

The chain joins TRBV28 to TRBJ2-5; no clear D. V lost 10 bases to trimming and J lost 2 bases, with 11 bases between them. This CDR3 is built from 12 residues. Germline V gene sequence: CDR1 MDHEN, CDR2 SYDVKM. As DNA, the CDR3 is TGTGCCACTGGGGAAAGGCAAGAGACCCAGTACTTC. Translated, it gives CATGERQETQYF. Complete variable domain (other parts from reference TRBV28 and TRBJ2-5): DVKVTQSSRYLVKRTGEKVFLECVQDMDHENMFWYRQDPGLGLRLIYFSYDVKMKEKGDIPEGYSVSREKKERFSLILESASTNQTSMYLCATGERQETQYFGPGTRLLVL.

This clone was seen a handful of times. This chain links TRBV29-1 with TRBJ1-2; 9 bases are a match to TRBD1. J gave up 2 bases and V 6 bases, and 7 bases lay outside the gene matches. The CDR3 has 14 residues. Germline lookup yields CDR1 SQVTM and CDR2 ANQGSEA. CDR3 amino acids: CSVDTGGANYGYTF. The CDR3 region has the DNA TGCAGCGTGGATACAGGGGGCGCGAACTATGGCTACACCTTC.

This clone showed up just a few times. The CDR3 DNA reads as TGTGCCAGCAGTATAGCGGGATCGACAGATACGCAGTATTTT. This gives the protein CASSIAGSTDTQYF. The J gene is TRBJ2-3, the V gene TRBV28; 8 nucleotides line up with TRBD2. J gave up 3 bases and V 5 bases, and 4 bases lay outside the gene matches. Germline V gene sequence: CDR1 MDHEN, CDR2 SYDVKM. The CDR3 has 14 amino acids.

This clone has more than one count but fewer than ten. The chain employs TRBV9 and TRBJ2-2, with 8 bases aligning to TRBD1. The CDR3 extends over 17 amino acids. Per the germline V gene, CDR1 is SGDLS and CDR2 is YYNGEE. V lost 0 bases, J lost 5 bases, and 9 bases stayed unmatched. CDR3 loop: CASSVDWTGSRTGELFF. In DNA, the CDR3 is TGTGCCAGCAGCGTAGATTGGACAGGGTCTCGAACCGGGGAGCTGTTTTTT. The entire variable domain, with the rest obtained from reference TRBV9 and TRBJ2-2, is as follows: DSGVTQTPKHLITATGQRVTLRCSPRSGDLSVYWYQQSLDQGLQFLIQYYNGEERAKGNILERFSAQQFPDLHSELNLSSLELGDSALYFCASSVDWTGSRTGELFFGEGSRLTVL.

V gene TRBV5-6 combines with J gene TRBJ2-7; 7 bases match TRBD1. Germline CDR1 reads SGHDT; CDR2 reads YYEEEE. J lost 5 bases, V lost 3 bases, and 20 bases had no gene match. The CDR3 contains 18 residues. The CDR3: CASSYLGTTGLLFDEQYF. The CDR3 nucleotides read TGTGCCAGCAGCTACCTGGGAACGACAGGGTTGTTGTTCGACGAGCAGTACTTC. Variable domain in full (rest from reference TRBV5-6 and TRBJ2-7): DAGVTQSPTHLIKTRGQQVTLRCSPKSGHDTVSWYQQALGQGPQFIFQYYEEEERQRGNFPDRFSGHQFPNYSSELNVNALLLGDSALYLCASSYLGTTGLLFDEQYFGPGTRLTVT.

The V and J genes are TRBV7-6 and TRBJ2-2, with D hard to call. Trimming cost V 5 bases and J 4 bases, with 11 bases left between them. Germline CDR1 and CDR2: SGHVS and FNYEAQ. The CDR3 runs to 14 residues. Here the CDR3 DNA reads TGTGCCAGCAGCATCAGCTTGGGCACCGGGGAGCTGTTTTTT. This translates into CASSISLGTGELFF.